This is a list of T cell receptor beta chains from one sample in a study of cytomegalovirus exposure and HLA in healthy donors. Generated by immunoSEQ multiplex PCR, the TCRdb table keeps only in-frame clones and is missing some. Of roughly 180,000 clones listed, approximately 86% are singletons. Sequenced sample: PBMCs. The source is a man aged 25-45 years in good health and CMV-seropositive. Both conserved end residues are part of each CDR3. The D gene is left open where the match is weak. The size of a clone is reported for some rows only, either as once, few or many, or as a class for expanded clones.

abundance,j_gene,d_gene,v_gene,len,CDR3nt,CDR3aa
once,TRBJ2-5,NA,TRBV9,16,TGTGCCAGCAGCGATCCTACCCGTGGCGCGGGGGAGACCCAGTACTTC,CASSDPTRGAGETQYF
NA,TRBJ1-2,TRBD1,TRBV30,16,TGTGCCTGGGAACCGACAGGGGCCGGAACGAACTATGGCTACACCTTC,CAWEPTGAGTNYGYTF
few,TRBJ2-7,NA,TRBV9,13,TGTGCCAGCAGCGCGCAGGGAGCCTACGAGCAGTACTTC,CASSAQGAYEQYF
NA,TRBJ1-2,TRBD1,TRBV28,14,TGTGCCAGCAGTGACAGGGGGCTCGGCTATGGCTACACCTTC,CASSDRGLGYGYTF
NA,TRBJ2-7,NA,TRBV19,15,TGTGCCAGTAGGGGCGGGACAGCCACCTCCTACGAGCAGTACTTC,CASRGGTATSYEQYF
NA,TRBJ1-2,NA,TRBV30,16,TGTGCCTGGAGTGTACCGAACAGGGAGTCAAAAAATGGCTACACCTTC,CAWSVPNRESKNGYTF
NA,TRBJ2-7,TRBD1,TRBV5-1,14,TGCGCCAGCAGCTTGACAGGGGCACTCTACGAGCAGTACTTC,CASSLTGALYEQYF
NA,TRBJ2-1,NA,TRBV29-1,14,TGCAGCGTTGAAGAGTCAGGAGGCCTCAATGAGCAGTTCTTC,CSVEESGGLNEQFF
NA,TRBJ2-5,NA,TRBV7-2,15,TGTGCCAGCGGGGGGGCGGGCCACTTGGCGGAGACCCAGTACTTC,CASGGAGHLAETQYF
once,TRBJ2-5,NA,TRBV2,13,TGTGCCAGCAGTGTGATAAGGATGGAGACCCAGTACTTC,CASSVIRMETQYF
NA,TRBJ1-3,TRBD1,TRBV28,17,TGTGCCAGCAGTCCGCCGGGACAGGGGCAAGTGGGAAACACCATATATTTT,CASSPPGQGQVGNTIYF
NA,TRBJ2-7,NA,TRBV5-1,14,TGCGCCAGCAGGGCTATGGAGGGCGGAAACGAGCAGTACTTC,CASRAMEGGNEQYF
NA,TRBJ2-5,NA,TRBV20-1,10,TGCAGTGCTAGCCTGGAGACCCAGTACTTC,CSASLETQYF
NA,TRBJ2-5,TRBD2,TRBV7-7,14,TGTGCTAGCAGCACTAGCGGGAGGGCAGAGACCCAGTACTTC,CASSTSGRAETQYF
NA,TRBJ2-1,TRBD1,TRBV11-3,16,TGTGCCAGCAGCTTACAGGGACAGGGGGCCTACAATGAGCAGTTCTTC,CASSLQGQGAYNEQFF
NA,TRBJ2-7,NA,TRBV9,15,TGTGCCAGCAGCGTAGCTCGGGACGGGACCTACGAGCAGTACTTC,CASSVARDGTYEQYF
few,TRBJ1-1,TRBD1,TRBV18,17,TGTGCCAGCTCACCAACCGGGACAGGTCAAGTTGGCACTGAAGCTTTCTTT,CASSPTGTGQVGTEAFF
NA,TRBJ2-7,NA,TRBV28,13,TGTGCCAGCGGGGGACTCATTTCCTACGAGCAGTACTTC,CASGGLISYEQYF
NA,TRBJ1-1,NA,TRBV29-1,11,TGCAGCGTTGAACGAGGGAGTGAAGCTTTCTTT,CSVERGSEAFF
few,TRBJ2-1,TRBD2,TRBV28,16,TGTGCCAGCAGTCATACTAGCGGGAGCTCCTACAATGAGCAGTTCTTC,CASSHTSGSSYNEQFF
NA,TRBJ2-1,NA,TRBV11-2,16,TGTGCCAGCAGCTTAGTTCGTATAGCAGCTTACAATGAGCAGTTCTTC,CASSLVRIAAYNEQFF
NA,TRBJ1-1,NA,TRBV5-1,16,TGCGCCAGCAGCTTGGCGGTCAGGCCTAAGAACACTGAAGCTTTCTTT,CASSLAVRPKNTEAFF